Shown below are 8 T cell receptor beta chains from a single sample sequenced in a study of blood T cell repertoires in COVID-19. Clones were sequenced by immunoSEQ multiplex PCR, and TCRdb holds only the in-frame ones, with some missing. The sample holds a few hundred thousand clones; 70% to 90% are singletons and the top ten take 3.5% to 4%. Sequenced sample: PBMCs or T cells enriched from blood (not recorded which). Receptors originate from a woman aged 40 to 50 with acute COVID-19.

This chain joins TRBV5-1 and TRBJ2-2, with 11 bases that match TRBD1. V gave up 1 base and J gave up 5 bases; unmatched junction bases: 4. The CDR3 is made up of 16 amino acids. Germline V gene sequence: CDR1 SGHRS, CDR2 YFSETQ. The CDR3 coding sequence is TGCGCCAGCAGCTTGCACCGGGACAGGGGGACCGGGGAGCTGTTTTTT. Translating gives CASSLHRDRGTGELFF.

This rearrangement joins TRBV4-1 to TRBJ2-1; TRBD2 aligns across 7 bases. The CDR3 extends over 13 amino acids. Trimming took 8 bases from V and 4 from J; bases not matched to a gene: 5. Germline V gene sequence: CDR1 MGHRA, CDR2 YSYEKL. The chain's CDR3 is CASGGRSYNEQFF. CDR3 nucleotide sequence: TGCGCCAGCGGCGGGAGATCGTACAATGAGCAGTTCTTC.

The gene calls are TRBV28 and TRBJ1-3, with D possibly being TRBD1 (5 bases). This CDR3 comprises 14 residues. Trimming shortened V by 6 bases and J by 1 base, and 10 bases separated the two germline ends. CDR1 and CDR2 (germline): MDHEN, SYDVKM. The CDR3 protein is CASRGGQSGNTIYF. Here the CDR3 DNA reads TGTGCCAGCAGGGGTGGACAATCTGGAAACACCATATATTTT.

This chain connects TRBV5-5 to TRBJ2-2; maybe TRBD2 (6 bases). This CDR3 has 16 residues. CDR1 and CDR2 from the germline V gene are SGHKS and YYEKEE (reference sequence). V was cut by 4 bases and J by 5 bases, with 18 bases left in between. DNA for the CDR3: TGTGCCAGCAGCGCACGGGTGGCGGGACGGACCGGGGAGCTGTTTTTT. Translating gives CASSARVAGRTGELFF.

The gene calls are TRBV9 and TRBJ2-1; possible D gene TRBD2, 6 bases. V lost 4 bases and J lost 7, with 15 bases in between. The germline gives CDR1 SGDLS, CDR2 YYNGEE. The CDR3 has 14 amino acids. For the CDR3, the DNA is TGTGCCAGCAGCCGGACCCATCGGGGGAATGAGCAGTTCTTC. Protein: CASSRTHRGNEQFF. The full variable domain, in which reference TRBV9 and TRBJ2-1 provide the parts outside the CDR3, is DSGVTQTPKHLITATGQRVTLRCSPRSGDLSVYWYQQSLDQGLQFLIQYYNGEERAKGNILERFSAQQFPDLHSELNLSSLELGDSALYFCASSRTHRGNEQFFGPGTRLTVL.

The gene calls are TRBV5-6 and TRBJ1-2, with 9 bases that match TRBD1. CDR1 and CDR2 (germline): SGHDT, YYEEEE. The CDR3 contains 14 residues. Trimming at V came to 5 bases and at J to 5 bases, leaving 7 bases not matched to a gene. CDR3 DNA: TGTGCCAGCAGAACCCGGGACAGGGAATATGGCTACACCTTC. Translating it yields CASRTRDREYGYTF.

This chain connects TRBV12-3 or TRBV12-4 to TRBJ2-4; TRBD1 matches at 8 bases. The trim removed 3 bases at V and 13 bases at J, leaving 8 bases unmatched. This CDR3 has 13 amino acids. The CDR3 spells CASSFGPRTGQYF. DNA of the CDR3: TGTGCCAGCAGTTTTGGCCCAAGGACAGGGCAGTACTTC.

This chain links TRBV24-1 with TRBJ2-3; D gene unclear. The V and J ends lost 6 bases and 4 bases respectively, with 10 bases between them. Germline V gives CDR1 KGHDR, CDR2 SFDVKD. The CDR3 spans 13 residues. In DNA, the CDR3 is TGTGCCACCAGTCACCGACTCGCAGATACGCAGTATTTT. Translation gives CATSHRLADTQYF.